The 10 T cell receptor beta chains presented below share a single source sample, sequenced in a study of T cell repertoires in cytomegalovirus infection. TCRdb reprocessed the reads via MiXCR and lists one record per CDR3 protein. The profile shows around 270,000 distinct CDR3 sequences, approximately 9.2% of them singletons. The sequencing input was PBMCs. The receptors were gathered from a human donor in good health (CMV status not recorded). Some clones in this sample may be carry-over from other donors' samples.

In its sample, this clonotype was seen many times. This chain connects TRBV6-1 to TRBJ1-1; D uncertain. The CDR3 consists of 17 residues. CDR1 MNHNS and CDR2 SASEGT come from the germline V gene. V was cut by 8 bases and J by 6 bases, with 28 bases left in between. CDR3 protein: CASASFRSPTSLSEAFF. Written as DNA, the CDR3 is TGTGCCAGCGCATCATTCAGGTCCCCCACGTCACTGTCTGAAGCTTTCTTT.

This clonotype was observed at least ten times. V gene TRBV7-2 combines with J gene TRBJ2-2; 7 bases match TRBD2. The germline CDR1 and CDR2 sequences are SGHTA and FQGNSA. Trimming at V came to 7 bases and at J to 2 bases, leaving 10 bases not matched to a gene. This CDR3 region has 16 residues. The CDR3 reads CASTMGQRGNTGELFF. The CDR3 region has the DNA TGTGCCAGCACCATGGGCCAGCGGGGCAACACCGGGGAGCTGTTTTTT.

V and J are TRBV7-2 and TRBJ2-7; 9 bases map to TRBD1. There are 15 residues in the CDR3. CDR1 is SGHTA, CDR2 FQGNSA, per germline. J lost 4 bases, V lost 5 bases, and 9 bases had no gene match. Here the CDR3 DNA reads TGTGCCAGCAGCACCAACACAGGGGGCGCATACGAGCAGTACTTC. Residues: CASSTNTGGAYEQYF.

CDR3 nucleotide sequence: TGTGCCAGCAGTGAAGGCAGACTCTCTGGAAACACCATATATTTT. It yields the protein CASSEGRLSGNTIYF. The genes are TRBV2 and TRBJ1-3; D gene ambiguous. V was pared by 1 base and J by 0 bases, with 7 bases between. Germline V gene sequence: CDR1 SNHLY, CDR2 FYNNEI. This CDR3 spans 15 amino acids.

In its sample, this clonotype was seen many times. This sequence joins TRBV9 and TRBJ1-2; 10 bases fit TRBD1. V lost 3 bases, J lost 6 bases, and 5 bases stayed unmatched. Germline V lookup: CDR1 SGDLS, CDR2 YYNGEE. This CDR3 comprises 14 residues. This CDR3 reads CASSAGQGSDGYTF. In DNA, the CDR3 is TGTGCCAGCAGCGCGGGACAGGGGAGTGATGGCTACACCTTC.

Many counts were recorded for this clonotype. V and J are TRBV7-8 and TRBJ2-5; D gene unclear. CDR1 and CDR2 (germline): SGHVS, FQNEAQ. CDR3 length: 13 residues. The ends were cut back, 4 bases at V and 3 bases at J, with 9 bases in the middle. The CDR3 bases are TGTGCCAGCAGCTCTCAGGTAGAAGAGACCCAGTACTTC. This encodes CASSSQVEETQYF.

Only a few counts were recorded for this clonotype. The chain uses TRBV2 and TRBJ1-4; D not certain. V lost 7 bases to trimming and J lost 11 bases, with 14 bases between them. Germline V CDR1 and CDR2: SNHLY, FYNNEI. There are 12 residues in the CDR3. The CDR3 coding sequence is TGTGCCAGCAAGACCCAGGAGTCGAAACTGTTTTTT. It specifies CASKTQESKLFF.

In its sample, this clonotype was seen many times. The rearrangement links TRBV28 to TRBJ1-3; TRBD1 matches at 10 bases. The length of the CDR3 is 15 residues. CDR1 and CDR2 from the germline V gene are MDHEN and SYDVKM. V lost 6 bases and J lost 4; bases outside the gene matches: 6. The CDR3 bases are TGTGCCAGCAGCGGACAGGGGGTAATCGGAAACACCATATATTTT. Its translation is CASSGQGVIGNTIYF.

This clonotype was recorded many times. V is TRBV12-3 or TRBV12-4 and J is TRBJ2-6, with a tentative D call TRBD1 (6 bases). V dropped 2 bases and J dropped 2 bases, with 7 bases sitting between them. The CDR3 totals 15 residues. The CDR3 is CASSLWGPGANVLTF. The CDR3 coding sequence is TGTGCCAGCAGTTTATGGGGGCCTGGGGCCAACGTCCTGACTTTC.

CDR3 sequence: CASSQDRGREQFF. In nucleotides, the CDR3 is TGCGCCAGCAGCCAAGATCGGGGACGGGAGCAGTTCTTC. The genes are TRBV4-3 and TRBJ2-1; D tentatively fits TRBD1 or TRBD2 (5 bases each). V lost 0 bases to trimming and J lost 10 bases, with 10 bases between them. The CDR3 is made up of 13 amino acids. Germline values: CDR1 LGHNA, CDR2 YSLEER.